These T cell receptor beta chains were read from a single sample in a study of blood T cell repertoires in COVID-19. Assay used: immunoSEQ multiplex PCR; TCRdb lists only in-frame clones, some missing. The sample lists some 160,000 clones; around 90% were seen once. Material: peripheral blood. The source of these receptors is a man in his fifties who had recovered from COVID-19. The CDR3 runs from the conserved cysteine through the conserved F or W. Each record gives: V gene, CDR3 length, D gene, J gene, clone size, CDR3 protein, CDR3 DNA. A D gene is named only where the DNA matches it firmly. Clone size is given for some rows only: seen once, a few or many times, or a class if the clone is expanded.

TRBV19	16	TRBD1	TRBJ2-5	once	CASSIGAGGVDETQYF	TGTGCCAGTAGTATAGGGGCAGGGGGCGTAGATGAGACCCAGTACTTC
TRBV25-1	13	TRBD1	TRBJ1-6	-	CASSRTGDSPLHF	TGTGCCAGCAGCCGGACAGGCGATTCACCCCTCCACTTT
TRBV7-3	13	-	TRBJ2-3	-	CASSPLGADTQYF	TGTGCCAGCAGCCCCCTCGGTGCAGATACGCAGTATTTT
TRBV9	17	TRBD1	TRBJ2-7	-	CASSAEGLGTGSYEQYF	TGTGCCAGCAGCGCCGAGGGGCTCGGGACAGGCTCCTACGAGCAGTACTTC
TRBV28	16	TRBD1	TRBJ1-2	-	CASSSHRDSYNYGYTF	TGTGCCAGCAGTTCGCATCGGGACAGTTACAACTATGGCTACACCTTC
TRBV3-1/TRBV3-2	16	TRBD2	TRBJ2-7	-	CASSLRLAGIDYEQYF	TGTGCCAGCAGCCTGCGACTAGCGGGAATTGACTACGAGCAGTACTTC
TRBV5-4	13	-	TRBJ2-7	-	CATQSRGSYEQYF	TGTGCCACCCAATCGCGGGGTTCCTACGAGCAGTACTTC
TRBV11-2	15	TRBD2	TRBJ2-1	-	CASSTRLAGGNEQFF	TGTGCCAGCAGCACGCGACTAGCGGGAGGAAATGAGCAGTTCTTC
TRBV27	15	-	TRBJ2-1	once	CASSPYLSSYNEQFF	TGTGCCAGCAGCCCGTACCTTAGCTCCTACAATGAGCAGTTCTTC
TRBV10-3	15	TRBD2	TRBJ2-1	-	CAISEGLAGEYEQFF	TGTGCCATCAGTGAGGGACTAGCGGGAGAATATGAGCAGTTCTTC
TRBV7-3	18	-	TRBJ2-6	-	CASSLTYPGSSGANVLTF	TGTGCCAGCAGCTTAACTTATCCAGGTTCCTCTGGGGCCAACGTCCTGACTTTC
TRBV6-6	12	TRBD1	TRBJ2-7	-	CARMGQQLEQYF	TGTGCCAGGATGGGACAGCAGCTCGAGCAGTACTTC
TRBV5-1	14	-	TRBJ1-1	-	CASSPGTTNTEAFF	TGCGCCAGCAGCCCTGGGACAACCAACACTGAAGCTTTCTTT
TRBV28	14	-	TRBJ1-6	-	CASRDIPYNSPLHF	TGTGCCAGCAGGGACATTCCCTATAATTCACCCCTCCACTTT
TRBV21-1	16	-	TRBJ1-4	-	CASSKTPRDTRGKLFF	TGTGCCAGCAGCAAGACGCCACGGGACACCCGTGGAAAACTGTTTTTT
TRBV7-3	17	TRBD2	TRBJ2-3	-	CASSAGLAGGRADTQYF	TGTGCCAGCAGCGCGGGACTAGCGGGAGGTAGAGCAGATACGCAGTATTTT
TRBV20-1	14	-	TRBJ2-4	-	CSASTNLAKNIQYF	TGCAGTGCTAGTACAAATCTAGCCAAAAACATTCAGTACTTC
TRBV28	16	TRBD1	TRBJ2-3	once	CASSLGQGKIIDTQYF	TGTGCCAGCAGTTTAGGACAGGGGAAAATAATTGATACGCAGTATTTT
TRBV6-2/TRBV6-3	17	TRBD2	TRBJ2-5	-	CASSLGRLAGVRETQYF	TGTGCCAGCAGCCTAGGAAGACTAGCGGGAGTGAGGGAGACCCAGTACTTC
TRBV4-3	16	TRBD1	TRBJ1-4	few	CASSQGQGRTNEKLFF	TGCGCCAGCAGCCAAGGACAGGGGCGTACTAATGAAAAACTGTTTTTT
TRBV7-8	17	-	TRBJ1-3	-	CASSLRGRDNSGNTIYF	TGTGCCAGCAGCTTAAGGGGCCGGGACAACTCTGGAAACACCATATATTTT
TRBV4-3	13	-	TRBJ2-7	-	CASSQRTDYEQYF	TGCGCCAGCAGCCAACGGACAGACTACGAGCAGTACTTC
TRBV18	15	-	TRBJ1-2	-	CASSPAGFNNYGYTF	TGTGCCAGCTCCCCGGCGGGATTTAACAACTATGGCTACACCTTC
TRBV4-3	17	-	TRBJ2-1	once	CASSQGSLVALDNEQFF	TGCGCCAGCAGCCAAGGGTCTCTCGTAGCTCTCGACAATGAGCAGTTCTTC
TRBV4-3	16	TRBD1	TRBJ1-2	-	CASSQDGGGTAYGYTF	TGCGCCAGCAGCCAAGATGGGGGTGGGACAGCTTATGGCTACACCTTC
TRBV28	16	-	TRBJ1-4	-	CASSFAMGEANEKLFF	TGTGCCAGCAGTTTCGCCATGGGGGAGGCTAATGAAAAACTGTTTTTT
TRBV6-5	14	TRBD2	TRBJ2-7	once	CASSYGTSGAEQYF	TGTGCCAGCAGTTACGGGACTAGCGGAGCCGAGCAGTACTTC
TRBV6-1	17	TRBD2	TRBJ2-2	once	CASSEGLAGGYTGELFF	TGTGCCAGCAGCGAAGGACTAGCGGGGGGTTACACCGGGGAGCTGTTTTTT
TRBV4-3	18	-	TRBJ1-3	-	CASSQDPPGRGSGNTIYF	TGCGCCAGCAGCCAAGATCCGCCTGGTAGGGGCTCTGGAAACACCATATATTTT
TRBV5-4	14	TRBD2	TRBJ2-5	-	CASTPKTSGETQYF	TGTGCCAGCACCCCGAAGACTAGCGGAGAGACCCAGTACTTC
TRBV7-9	15	-	TRBJ1-1	few	CASSFAPGGNTEAFF	TGTGCCAGCAGCTTTGCGCCAGGAGGGAACACTGAAGCTTTCTTT
TRBV7-2	15	TRBD1	TRBJ2-7	-	CASSVGGTGSYEQYF	TGTGCCAGCAGCGTCGGGGGGACAGGGTCCTACGAGCAGTACTTC
TRBV3-1/TRBV3-2	15	-	TRBJ2-3	-	CASSQDKRLADTQYF	TGTGCCAGCAGCCAAGATAAGCGACTAGCAGATACGCAGTATTTT
TRBV3-1/TRBV3-2	17	-	TRBJ2-6	once	CASSQGQVGSGANVLTF	TGTGCCAGCAGCCAAGGGCAGGTGGGTTCTGGGGCCAACGTCCTGACTTTC
TRBV11-2	14	TRBD1	TRBJ1-4	-	CASSRRDRGEKLFF	TGTGCCAGCAGCCGACGGGACAGGGGCGAAAAACTGTTTTTT
TRBV6-2/TRBV6-3	17	TRBD1	TRBJ1-6	-	CASSHRQGGILNSPLHF	TGTGCCAGCAGTCACCGACAGGGTGGAATATTGAATTCACCCCTCCACTTT
TRBV4-2	19	-	TRBJ2-3	-	CASSQDSAGTRRITDTQYF	TGTGCCAGCAGCCAAGATTCGGCGGGGACGCGTCGGATCACAGATACGCAGTATTTT
TRBV3-1/TRBV3-2	12	TRBD1	TRBJ2-4	-	CASSQGTGAPYF	TGTGCCAGCAGCCAAGGGACAGGGGCTCCCTACTTC
TRBV19	16	TRBD2	TRBJ2-1	once	CASTGLRSGIYNEQFF	TGTGCCAGTACCGGGCTTCGTAGCGGGATCTACAATGAGCAGTTCTTC
TRBV7-9	14	-	TRBJ2-7	-	CASSPSTNPYEQYF	TGTGCCAGCAGCCCTTCGACAAACCCCTACGAGCAGTACTTC
TRBV6-5	14	-	TRBJ1-6	-	CASSYSGAHSPLHF	TGTGCCAGCAGTTACTCAGGGGCGCATTCACCCCTCCACTTT
TRBV7-2	15	-	TRBJ1-5	-	CASSLEQGAGQPQHF	TGTGCCAGCAGCTTAGAACAGGGCGCAGGACAGCCCCAGCATTTT
TRBV2	13	TRBD1	TRBJ1-2	-	CASSDSGGFGYTF	TGTGCCAGCAGTGATTCAGGGGGTTTTGGCTACACCTTC
TRBV10-2	14	TRBD1	TRBJ2-7	-	CASRSDRGYVKQYF	TGCGCCAGCAGATCCGACAGGGGGTACGTTAAGCAGTACTTC
TRBV6-1	16	-	TRBJ1-6	once	CASSESRWRANSPLHF	TGTGCCAGCAGTGAAAGTAGGTGGAGGGCAAATTCACCCCTCCACTTT
TRBV5-5	16	TRBD1	TRBJ2-3	-	CASSPGTAIFTDTQYF	TGTGCCAGCAGCCCGGGGACAGCAATTTTCACAGATACGCAGTATTTT
TRBV19	15	TRBD1	TRBJ2-3	-	CASSKGTGRLSTQYF	TGTGCCAGTAGTAAGGGGACAGGGCGACTTTCGACGCAGTATTTT
TRBV6-1	16	TRBD1	TRBJ1-2	-	CASSAEGQGATYGYTF	TGTGCCAGCAGTGCCGAAGGACAGGGGGCGACCTATGGCTACACCTTC
TRBV2	15	TRBD1	TRBJ1-3	-	CASAKQGISGNTIYF	TGTGCCAGCGCCAAACAGGGGATCTCTGGAAACACCATATATTTT
TRBV9	16	TRBD2	TRBJ2-3	-	CASSVNSGGSTDTQYF	TGTGCCAGCAGCGTCAACAGCGGGGGAAGCACAGATACGCAGTATTTT
TRBV5-4	18	TRBD2	TRBJ2-3	-	CASRHGTNGRLGTDTQYF	TGTGCCAGCAGGCACGGGACTAATGGGCGGCTCGGCACAGATACGCAGTATTTT
TRBV29-1	13	-	TRBJ2-2	-	CSVESSNTGELFF	TGCAGCGTTGAGTCCTCCAACACCGGGGAGCTGTTTTTT
TRBV7-2	16	-	TRBJ2-7	-	CASSLAHDRSGYEQYF	TGTGCCAGCAGCTTAGCGCATGACAGGTCCGGATACGAGCAGTACTTC
TRBV27	15	-	TRBJ1-6	-	CASSLASSYNSPLHF	TGTGCCAGCAGTTTAGCCAGCTCCTATAATTCACCCCTCCACTTT